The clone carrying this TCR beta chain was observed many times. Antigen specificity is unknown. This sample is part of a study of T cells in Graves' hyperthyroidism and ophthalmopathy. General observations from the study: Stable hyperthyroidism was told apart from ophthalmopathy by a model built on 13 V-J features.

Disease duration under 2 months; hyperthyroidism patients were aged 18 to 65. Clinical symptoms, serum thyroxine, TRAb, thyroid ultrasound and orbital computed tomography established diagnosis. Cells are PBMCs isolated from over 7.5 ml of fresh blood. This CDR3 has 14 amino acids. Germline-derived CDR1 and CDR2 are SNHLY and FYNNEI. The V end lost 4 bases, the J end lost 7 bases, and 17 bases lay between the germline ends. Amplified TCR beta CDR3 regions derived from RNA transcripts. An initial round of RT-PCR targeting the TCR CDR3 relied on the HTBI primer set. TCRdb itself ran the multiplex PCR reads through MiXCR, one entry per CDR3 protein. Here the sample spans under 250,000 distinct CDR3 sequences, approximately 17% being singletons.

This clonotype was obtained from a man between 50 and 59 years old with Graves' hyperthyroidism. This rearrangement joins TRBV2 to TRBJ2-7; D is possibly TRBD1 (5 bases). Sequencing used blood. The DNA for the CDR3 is TGTGCCAGCAGTGTTGACAGTGGGCTGGTTGAGCAGTACTTC. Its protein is CASSVDSGLVEQYF.